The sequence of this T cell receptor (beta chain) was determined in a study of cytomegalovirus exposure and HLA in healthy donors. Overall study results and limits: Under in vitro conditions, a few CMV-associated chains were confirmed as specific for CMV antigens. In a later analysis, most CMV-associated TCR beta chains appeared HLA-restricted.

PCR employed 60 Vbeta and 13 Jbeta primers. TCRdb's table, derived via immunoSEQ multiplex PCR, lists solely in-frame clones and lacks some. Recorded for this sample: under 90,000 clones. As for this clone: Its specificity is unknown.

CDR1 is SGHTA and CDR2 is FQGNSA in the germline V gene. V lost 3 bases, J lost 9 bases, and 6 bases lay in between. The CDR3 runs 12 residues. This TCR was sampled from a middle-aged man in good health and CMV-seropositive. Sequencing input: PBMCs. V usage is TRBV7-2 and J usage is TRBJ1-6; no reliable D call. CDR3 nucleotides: TGTGCCAGCAGCTTGGCCCGTTCACCCCTCCACTTT. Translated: CASSLARSPLHF.